The rows below give T cell receptor beta chains drawn from one sample of a study of blood T cell repertoires in COVID-19. Repertoires were generated with immunoSEQ multiplex PCR, while TCRdb's copy carries only in-frame clones and drops some. Of hundreds of thousands of clones listed, 75% to 90% are singletons. Sequencing was performed on PBMCs or T cells enriched from blood (not recorded which). The receptor set was obtained from an older woman who had recovered from COVID-19. Each CDR3 is given with its conserved first and last residue. A D gene is named only where the DNA matches it firmly. The size field is filled for only some rows; it gives once, few, many or a size class.

D	size	V	J	DNA	CDR3
.	.	TRBV2	TRBJ1-2	TGTGCCAGCATTAGACTCGTTAACTATGGCTACACCTTC	CASIRLVNYGYTF
.	.	TRBV5-1	TRBJ1-3	TGCGCCAGCAGCTTGGGTCAGGGGAGAGACACCATATATTTT	CASSLGQGRDTIYF
.	.	TRBV6-4	TRBJ1-5	TGTGCCAGCAGTGGTCGCTGTTCTACGAGCAATCAGCCCCAGCATTTT	CASSGRCSTSNQPQHF
TRBD2	.	TRBV9	TRBJ2-3	TGTGCCAGCAGCGTAGGACTAGCGGGGGTAGATACGCAGTATTTT	CASSVGLAGVDTQYF
TRBD1	.	TRBV5-1	TRBJ2-2	TGCGCCAGCAGCTTCCGGGACAGGGGCACCGGGGAGCTGTTTTTT	CASSFRDRGTGELFF
TRBD1	.	TRBV19	TRBJ1-5	TGTGCCAGTAGTATAGATGGCGGAGGGGGCTGGGGCAATCAGCCCCAGCATTTT	CASSIDGGGGWGNQPQHF
.	.	TRBV6-5	TRBJ1-5	TGTGCCAGCAGTCGTAATCAGCCCCAGCATTTT	CASSRNQPQHF
.	.	TRBV29-1	TRBJ1-2	TGCAGCTCGTGGGAGGGATCATTCGGCTACACCTTC	CSSWEGSFGYTF
TRBD1	.	TRBV28	TRBJ1-5	TGTGCCAGCACCTCTCCGACAGGGACTAATCAGCCCCAGCATTTT	CASTSPTGTNQPQHF
.	few	TRBV10-3	TRBJ2-3	TGTGCCATCAGTGAGTCGACTCCCGCGGCAGATACGCAGTATTTT	CAISESTPAADTQYF
TRBD1	.	TRBV7-8	TRBJ2-7	TGTGCCAGCAGCTTAGGAACAGGGGGTAAAGGCTACGAGCAGTACTTC	CASSLGTGGKGYEQYF
.	once	TRBV27	TRBJ1-2	TGTGCCAGCAGTTACGACACCCGCTATGGCTACACCTTC	CASSYDTRYGYTF
TRBD1	.	TRBV5-5	TRBJ2-7	TGTGCCAGCAGGTCCGGACAGGGTGAGGAGCAGTACTTC	CASRSGQGEEQYF
.	.	TRBV5-1	TRBJ1-2	TGCGCCAGCAGCTTGGGAGGTGGCGAGGGTGGCTACACCTTC	CASSLGGGEGGYTF
.	.	TRBV6-5	TRBJ2-7	TGTGCCAGCAGTCCAGGGGTGGCCTACGAGCAGTACTTC	CASSPGVAYEQYF
TRBD2	.	TRBV9	TRBJ2-1	TGTGCCAGCAGCACCGGGACTAACTACAATGAGCAGTTCTTC	CASSTGTNYNEQFF
.	.	TRBV7-2	TRBJ2-2	TGTGCCAGCAGCTTGACAGCGAACACCGGGGAGCTGTTTTTT	CASSLTANTGELFF